A single sample is the source of the 23 T cell receptor beta chains below, sequenced in a study of blood T cell repertoires in COVID-19. Only in-frame clones appear in the TCRdb table, and some are missing; sequencing was by immunoSEQ multiplex PCR. The table shows over 150,000 clones, with about four fifths occurring only once. Sequencing was done on a sample of PBMCs or T cells enriched from blood (not recorded which). The receptors stem from a man in his forties or fifties who had recovered from COVID-19.

J is TRBJ2-3 and V is TRBV5-1, with D possibly matching TRBD2 (6 bases). This CDR3 has 16 residues. V was pared by 3 bases and J by 2 bases, with 16 bases between. Germline V gene data show CDR1 as SGHRS and CDR2 as YFSETQ. The CDR3 DNA reads as TGCGCCAGCAGCTCGTGGGCGGCGGGGCCCACAGATACGCAGTATTTT. It codes for CASSSWAAGPTDTQYF.

V usage is TRBV7-9 and J usage is TRBJ1-2, with D hard to call. Germline lookup yields CDR1 SEHNR and CDR2 FQNEAQ (reference sequence). The length of the CDR3 is 12 residues. Trimming removed 9 bases from V and 0 bases from J, with 8 bases in between. CDR3: CASVGSNYGYTF. The DNA of the CDR3 is TGTGCCAGTGTCGGGTCTAACTATGGCTACACCTTC. Combining the CDR3 with reference TRBV7-9 and TRBJ1-2 gives the whole variable domain DTGVSQNPRHKITKRGQNVTFRCDPISEHNRLYWYRQTLGQGPEFLTYFQNEAQLEKSRLLSDRFSAERPKGSFSTLEIQRTEQGDSAMYLCASVGSNYGYTFGSGTRLTVV.

The genes are TRBV13 and TRBJ1-4, with TRBD1 identical over 9 bases. The germline V gene encodes CDR1 PRHDT and CDR2 FYEKMQ (reference sequence). This CDR3 is built from 17 residues. V gave up 6 bases and J gave up 7 bases; unmatched junction bases: 15. The CDR3 sequence is CASSAGRTGGPAEKLFF. In nucleotides, the CDR3 is TGTGCCAGCAGTGCGGGGCGCACAGGGGGCCCGGCTGAAAAACTGTTTTTT.

The rearrangement joins TRBV4-1 to TRBJ2-3, with D maybe TRBD2 (6 bases). This CDR3 region has 14 residues. Germline V gives CDR1 MGHRA, CDR2 YSYEKL. Between the trimmed V and J ends, which lost 8 bases and 0 bases, there was a span of 12 bases. CDR3 loop: CASRRAPSTDTQYF. CDR3 coding DNA: TGCGCCAGCCGGAGGGCTCCTAGCACAGATACGCAGTATTTT.

This clone was observed a few times. The chain recombines TRBV6-5 with TRBJ1-2, with D possibly matching TRBD1 (6 bases). There are 15 residues in the CDR3. The germline V gene encodes CDR1 MNHEY and CDR2 SVGAGI. V dropped 6 bases and J dropped 5 bases, with 19 bases sitting between them. CDR3 residues: CASSPFAGARYGYTF. The CDR3 DNA reads as TGTGCCAGCAGCCCCTTTGCGGGGGCTCGGTATGGCTACACCTTC.

This chain links TRBV11-2 with TRBJ1-4, with D perhaps matching TRBD1 (6 bases). The CDR3 consists of 16 residues. Trimming left V 8 bases short and J 8 bases short, with 24 bases between. Germline V CDR1 and CDR2: SGHAT, FQNNGV. The CDR3 nucleotides read TGTGCCAGCGGAAGAAGAGAGGCAAGAGGGGGAGAAAAACTGTTTTTT. Residues: CASGRREARGGEKLFF.

This clone was observed at least ten times. The chain recombines TRBV10-2 with TRBJ1-1; 7 bases map to TRBD1. Trimming took 3 bases from V and 4 from J; bases not matched to a gene: 11. Germline CDR1 and CDR2: WSHSY and SAAADI. The CDR3 sequence is 16 residues long. The CDR3 DNA is TGCGCCAGCAGTGACATATTCACAGGGGTTGGCACTGAAGCTTTCTTT. Protein: CASSDIFTGVGTEAFF.

In its sample, this clone was seen once. The chain recombines TRBV11-3 with TRBJ1-1; D perhaps matches TRBD1 (5 bases). Germline V gene lookup returns CDR1 SGHNT and CDR2 YENEEA. CDR3 length: 18 amino acids. V gave up 1 base and J gave up 1 base, with 19 bases separating them. Here the CDR3 reads CASSLGYGVGGPNTEAFF. CDR3 nucleotide sequence: TGTGCCAGCAGCTTAGGGTACGGTGTCGGGGGACCGAACACTGAAGCTTTCTTT.

V usage is TRBV28 and J usage is TRBJ1-5; D is perhaps TRBD1 (6 bases). Between the trimmed V and J ends, which lost 1 base and 9 bases, there was a span of 19 bases. The V gene's germline CDR1 is MDHEN and CDR2 SYDVKM. The CDR3 length is 16 residues. The CDR3 here is CASSLYNRVVWVPQHF. The CDR3 DNA reads as TGTGCCAGCAGTTTATACAACAGGGTGGTATGGGTGCCCCAGCATTTT.

This clone was picked up one time. The chain carries TRBV27 and TRBJ2-1; TRBD1 agrees at 10 bases. With 6 bases clipped from V and 9 bases from J, the junction kept 11 bases outside the gene matches. In germline, CDR1 is MNHEY, CDR2 SMNVEV (reference sequence). The CDR3 totals 15 residues. As DNA, the CDR3 is TGTGCCAGCAGGAGGGAGACAGGGGGCTGGGGTGAGCAGTTCTTC. Translated, it gives CASRRETGGWGEQFF.

J is TRBJ2-3 and V is TRBV7-2; 9 bases match TRBD2. The CDR3 loop spans 16 amino acids. V shed 2 bases and J 2 bases; nucleotides not matched to a gene: 5. CDR1 and CDR2 (germline): SGHTA, FQGNSA. In nucleotides, the CDR3 is TGTGCCAGCAGCTTAATAGCGGGGGATATCACAGATACGCAGTATTTT. Protein product: CASSLIAGDITDTQYF. Looking up the rest from reference TRBV7-2 and TRBJ2-3 gives the full variable domain: GAGVSQSPSNKVTEKGKDVELRCDPISGHTALYWYRQSLGQGLEFLIYFQGNSAPDKSGLPSDRFSAERTGGSVSTLTIQRTQQEDSAVYLCASSLIAGDITDTQYFGPGTRLTVL.

This chain connects TRBV5-4 to TRBJ1-1; D not resolved. V lost 4 bases to trimming and J lost 4 bases, with 11 bases between them. From germline, CDR1 is SGHNT and CDR2 YYREEE (reference sequence). The CDR3 runs to 13 residues. CDR3: CASSPRSGTEAFF. The CDR3 region has the DNA TGTGCCAGCAGCCCGAGGTCCGGCACTGAAGCTTTCTTT.

The chain links TRBV4-2 to TRBJ2-1; 8 bases map to TRBD1. There are 15 residues in the CDR3. V trimming: 0 bases; J trimming: 7 bases; junction bases outside the gene matches: 5. Germline lookup yields CDR1 LGHNA and CDR2 YNFKEQ. The CDR3 DNA is TGTGCCAGCAGCCAAGATCGGACAGGGTGGAATGAGCAGTTCTTC. It encodes CASSQDRTGWNEQFF.

The chain employs TRBV4-2 and TRBJ1-5, with 8 nucleotides matching TRBD1. V dropped 3 bases and J dropped 3; count of bases not matched to a gene: 7. The CDR3 runs 16 residues. Germline CDR1 is LGHNA and CDR2 is YNFKEQ. CDR3: CASSQQPGQVNQPQHF. The CDR3 DNA reads as TGTGCCAGCAGCCAGCAGCCGGGACAGGTCAATCAGCCCCAGCATTTT.

This sequence joins TRBV15 and TRBJ1-1; D is uncertain. Per the germline V gene, CDR1 is LNHNV and CDR2 is YYDKDF (reference sequence). The CDR3 spans 15 residues. Deletions cut 1 base from V and 6 bases from J, with 15 bases between. The chain's CDR3 is CATSRVSEGRAEAFF. The DNA of the CDR3 is TGTGCCACCAGCAGAGTATCTGAGGGTAGAGCTGAAGCTTTCTTT.

This clone showed up just a few times. The genes are TRBV6-5 and TRBJ1-1; D might be TRBD1 (6 bases). Between the trimmed V and J ends, which lost 7 bases and 1 base, there was a span of 10 bases. The CDR3 length is 13 residues. The V gene's germline CDR1 is MNHEY and CDR2 SVGAGI. The CDR3 coding sequence is TGTGCCAGCACGCAGGGGTGGAACACTGAAGCTTTCTTT. Amino acids: CASTQGWNTEAFF.

In this sample, this clone turned up once. The chain joins TRBV25-1 to TRBJ1-4; 7 positions agree with TRBD1. Germline-derived CDR1 and CDR2 are MGHDK and SYGVNS. The CDR3 has 18 amino acids. The V gene end was trimmed by 5 bases and the J gene end by 5 bases; junction bases not matched to a gene: 17. The CDR3 nucleotides read TGTGCCAGCAGTCCACTCGTTTCACCGGGACAGAGAAATGAAAAACTGTTTTTT. It specifies CASSPLVSPGQRNEKLFF.

This clone is a singleton in its sample. CDR3 sequence: CASSLASGDTEAFF. The CDR3 region has the DNA TGTGCCAGCAGCTTGGCCAGCGGGGACACTGAAGCTTTCTTT. The chain links TRBV5-4 to TRBJ1-1; D uncertain. The CDR3 has 14 amino acids. V was pared by 0 bases and J by 3 bases, with 9 bases between. CDR1 and CDR2 (germline): SGHNT, YYREEE (reference sequence).

The V call is TRBV12-2, the J call TRBJ1-1; no DNA check was done on the table's D call, TRBD1. TRBV12-2 is flagged as a pseudogene. This CDR3 is built from 19 residues. CDR3 residues: CASRLSGTRTSIMNTEAFF. In nucleotides, the CDR3 is TGTGCAAGTCGCTTATCTGGAACCCGGACAAGTATTATGAACACTGAAGCTTTCTTT.

For the CDR3, the DNA is TGCGCCAGCAGCTTGCGACAGGGCACCTACGAGCAGTACTTC. Its protein product is CASSLRQGTYEQYF. The V and J genes are TRBV5-1 and TRBJ2-7; TRBD1 matches at 7 bases. V shed 1 base, J shed 2 bases, and the junction held 3 bases outside the gene matches. Looked up from germline, CDR1 is SGHRS and CDR2 is YFSETQ. CDR3 length: 14 residues.

In this sample, this clone turned up once. The rearrangement links TRBV7-9 to TRBJ2-5; the match to TRBD1 covers 10 bases. V was pared by 5 bases and J by 5 bases, with 8 bases of the junction left unmatched. The V gene's germline CDR1 is SEHNR and CDR2 FQNEAQ (reference sequence). The CDR3 has 15 amino acids. The CDR3 DNA reads as TGTGCCAGCAGCCTCGGGACAGGGGCAGGGGAGACCCAGTACTTC. This sequence encodes CASSLGTGAGETQYF.

This clone appeared a single time. The rearrangement joins TRBV7-3 to TRBJ2-3; TRBD1 matches at 7 bases. V dropped 7 bases and J dropped 0; count of bases not matched to a gene: 19. This CDR3 is built from 19 residues. Germline CDR1 is SGHTA and CDR2 is FQGTGA. CDR3 in amino acids: CASISAGTEGPPSTDTQYF. As DNA, the CDR3 is TGTGCCAGCATCTCCGCTGGGACAGAAGGGCCCCCTAGCACAGATACGCAGTATTTT.

This chain links TRBV2 with TRBJ2-4; D perhaps matches TRBD1 (5 bases). Germline CDR1 and CDR2: SNHLY and FYNNEI. V was pared by 4 bases and J by 5 bases, with 21 bases between. The CDR3 has 17 amino acids. The CDR3 loop is CASSVSGQEELENIQYF. The CDR3 nucleotides are TGTGCCAGCAGTGTATCAGGGCAGGAAGAATTAGAAAACATTCAGTACTTC.